These 3 T cell receptor beta chains originate from one sample sequenced in a study of beta chain features in type 1 diabetes. Expressed TCRB transcripts were sequenced, since all the RNA that had been isolated was reverse transcribed. The repertoire was sequenced with immunoSEQ multiplex PCR; TCRdb's copy has only in-frame clones and lacks some. The table shows approximately 380,000 clones, with over 12% occurring only once. The source material was naive CD4+ T cells from blood. The receptor set was obtained from a woman younger than 35 in good health.

This clone was detected a few times. V and J are TRBV7-2 and TRBJ2-5, with D possibly being TRBD2 (5 bases). This CDR3 contains 14 residues. V lost 4 bases to trimming and J lost 6 bases, with 15 bases between them. Germline V lookup: CDR1 SGHTA, CDR2 FQGNSA. CDR3 protein: CASSSPGIQKTQYF. The CDR3, as DNA: TGTGCCAGCAGCTCCCCGGGGATTCAAAAGACCCAGTACTTC.

This clone was found a few times. The V and J genes are TRBV28 and TRBJ1-1, with D uncertain. The CDR3 is 13 amino acids. V lost 2 bases, J lost 9 bases, and 13 bases lay in between. The germline gives CDR1 MDHEN, CDR2 SYDVKM. The CDR3 nucleotides read TGTGCCAGCAGTTTAGGGCAGCTGGCGAAAGCTTTCTTT. It translates to CASSLGQLAKAFF.

This clone was detected a few times. The chain combines TRBV30 with TRBJ1-4; TRBD1 aligns across 7 bases. The CDR3 sequence is 16 residues long. Germline V gives CDR1 GTSNPN, CDR2 SVGIG (reference sequence). The V gene end was trimmed by 6 bases and the J gene end by 3 bases; junction bases not matched to a gene: 13. CDR3 in amino acids: CACGRAFGTANEKLFF. The CDR3 DNA sequence: TGTGCCTGTGGAAGGGCCTTCGGGACAGCTAATGAAAAACTGTTTTTT.